The 7 T cell receptor beta chains presented below share a single source sample, sequenced in a study of blood T cell repertoires in COVID-19. Some clones are missing from TCRdb's copy, which holds only in-frame ones; the method was immunoSEQ multiplex PCR. The table records more than 150,000 clones, roughly 89% of them present only once. The sample was peripheral blood. These receptors came from a man in his forties or fifties with acute or convalescent COVID-19.

The chain combines TRBV4-1 with TRBJ2-3; TRBD1 aligns across 7 bases. Germline lookup yields CDR1 MGHRA and CDR2 YSYEKL. With 5 bases clipped from V and 4 bases from J, the junction kept 6 bases outside the gene matches. The CDR3 consists of 14 residues. The CDR3 DNA reads as TGCGCCAGCAGCAAAACAGGGGTTGCAGATACGCAGTATTTT. This gives the protein CASSKTGVADTQYF.

The genes are TRBV6-6 and TRBJ1-2, with D possibly TRBD1 on 5 matching bases. CDR1 is MNHNY and CDR2 is SVGAGI in the germline V gene (reference sequence). There are 13 residues in the CDR3. V was trimmed by 0 bases and J by 8 bases, leaving 10 bases between them. The CDR3 here is CASSYSPGRGYTF. The CDR3 bases are TGTGCCAGCAGTTACTCACCAGGGCGAGGCTACACCTTC.

This chain joins TRBV10-3 and TRBJ2-5, with 7 bases aligning to TRBD2. The CDR3 runs 12 residues. CDR1 is ENHRY and CDR2 is SYGVKD in the germline V gene. V was pared by 7 bases and J by 4 bases, with 3 bases of the junction left unmatched. The DNA for the CDR3 is TGTGCCATCAACCCGGGGGGAGAGACCCAGTACTTC. Encoded protein: CAINPGGETQYF.

The CDR3 here is CASSFQGVGISEAFF. CDR3 nucleotide sequence: TGTGCCAGCAGCTTCCAGGGGGTAGGGATATCTGAAGCTTTCTTT. The rearrangement links TRBV6-2 or TRBV6-3 to TRBJ1-1; TRBD1 agrees at 7 bases. This CDR3 is 15 amino acids long. V lost 6 bases and J lost 6; bases outside the gene matches: 13. Germline V lookup: CDR1 MNHEY, CDR2 SVGEGT.

This sequence joins TRBV18 and TRBJ1-2; a possible D gene is TRBD1 (6 bases). The V end lost 3 bases, the J end lost 6 bases, and 11 bases lay between the germline ends. Germline V gene lookup returns CDR1 KGHSH and CDR2 LQKENI. The CDR3 totals 13 residues. The DNA for the CDR3 is TGTGCCAGCTCACCGTCGCAGGGGCATGGCTACACCTTC. Translating gives CASSPSQGHGYTF.

The chain recombines TRBV4-1 with TRBJ1-5; no clear D gene. Germline V gene lookup returns CDR1 MGHRA and CDR2 YSYEKL. The V end lost 1 base, the J end lost 1 base, and 8 bases lay between the germline ends. The CDR3 runs 15 residues. In nucleotides, the CDR3 is TGCGCCAGCAGCCAAGCAGGCAGAAGCAATCAGCCCCAGCATTTT. Translating gives CASSQAGRSNQPQHF.

The chain links TRBV19 to TRBJ1-1; D ambiguous. This CDR3 has 11 residues. The germline V and J ends were trimmed by 6 bases and 6 bases, with 8 bases remaining between them. The germline V gene has CDR1 LNHDA and CDR2 SQIVND (reference sequence). CDR3 DNA: TGTGCCAGTAGAACCGGGGCTGAAGCTTTCTTT. Residues: CASRTGAEAFF. The full variable domain, rest sourced from reference TRBV19 and TRBJ1-1, is DGGITQSPKYLFRKEGQNVTLSCEQNLNHDAMYWYRQDPGQGLRLIYYSQIVNDFQKGDIAEGYSVSREKKESFPLTVTSAQKNPTAFYLCASRTGAEAFFGQGTRLTVV.